These T cell receptor beta chains were read from a single sample in a study of beta chain features in type 1 diabetes. This table comes from immunoSEQ multiplex PCR, and its TCRdb copy is limited to in-frame clones, with some not included. Of under 450,000 clones in the sample, approximately 14% are singletons; the top ten hold around 0.039%. Input material: naive CD4+ T cells from blood. All receptors derive from a man aged 25 to 45 in good health. CDR3s include the opening cysteine and the closing phenylalanine or tryptophan. D genes are given only for firm matches. Clone size appears in some rows only: once, few, many, or a class for an expanded clone.

j_call | clone_size | v_call | d_call | cdr3_aa | cdr3_nt
TRBJ1-6 | few | TRBV7-8 | . | CASSAGLSYNSPLHF | TGTGCCAGCAGCGCGGGCCTCTCCTATAATTCACCCCTCCACTTT
TRBJ2-1 | . | TRBV4-3 | . | CASSHRGGKIEQFF | TGCGCCAGCAGCCATAGAGGGGGGAAAATAGAGCAGTTCTTC
TRBJ1-1 | few | TRBV10-3 | . | CAISESGRIEAFF | TGTGCCATCAGTGAGTCAGGGAGGATTGAAGCTTTCTTT
TRBJ2-1 | . | TRBV5-4 | TRBD2 | CASSLGLAVNNEQFF | TGTGCCAGCAGCTTGGGCCTAGCGGTTAACAATGAGCAGTTCTTC
TRBJ2-2 | few | TRBV30 | . | CAWMYSFETGELFF | TGTGCCTGGATGTATAGTTTTGAGACCGGGGAGCTGTTTTTT
TRBJ2-4 | few | TRBV2 | . | CASSEEGYIQYF | TGTGCCAGCAGTGAGGAGGGTTACATTCAGTACTTC
TRBJ1-5 | few | TRBV6-5 | . | CASSQQRLGNQPQHF | TGTGCCAGCAGTCAACAGAGATTGGGCAATCAGCCCCAGCATTTT
TRBJ2-6 | few | TRBV30 | . | CACYWSGANVLTF | TGTGCCTGTTATTGGTCTGGGGCCAACGTCCTGACTTTC
TRBJ2-5 | . | TRBV18 | TRBD1 | CASSPGQIETQYF | TGTGCCAGCTCACCGGGACAGATAGAGACCCAGTACTTC
TRBJ2-3 | few | TRBV25-1 | TRBD2 | CASSEWGGGKGTDTQYF | TGTGCCAGCAGTGAATGGGGGGGTGGAAAGGGCACAGATACGCAGTATTTT
TRBJ2-3 | . | TRBV2 | . | CASRGGHTDTQYF | TGTGCCAGCAGGGGCGGGCACACAGATACGCAGTATTTT
TRBJ2-6 | many | TRBV29-1 | . | CSVDPPGANVLTF | TGCAGCGTTGATCCGCCTGGGGCCAACGTCCTGACTTTC
TRBJ2-7 | . | TRBV27 | . | CASSRYRASYEQYF | TGTGCCAGCAGTAGATACAGGGCCTCCTACGAGCAGTACTTC
TRBJ2-5 | . | TRBV7-6 | . | CASSRGQSETQYF | TGTGCCAGCAGCCGGGGACAATCAGAGACCCAGTACTTC
TRBJ2-2 | . | TRBV9 | . | CASSVGPRGTGELFF | TGTGCCAGCAGCGTAGGTCCCAGGGGTACCGGGGAGCTGTTTTTT
TRBJ2-3 | . | TRBV14 | . | CASSPKAQGWDTQYF | TGTGCCAGCAGCCCTAAGGCCCAGGGCTGGGATACGCAGTATTTT
TRBJ2-1 | few | TRBV2 | TRBD2 | CASSLGFSREEYNEQFF | TGTGCCAGCAGCTTAGGTTTTTCGCGGGAGGAATACAATGAGCAGTTCTTC
TRBJ1-5 | . | TRBV7-2 | . | CASSLPFGGREDQPQHF | TGTGCCAGCAGCCTCCCCTTCGGCGGCAGGGAAGATCAGCCCCAGCATTTT
TRBJ1-2 | few | TRBV14 | TRBD1 | CASSQGAGQVYGYTF | TGTGCCAGCAGCCAAGGAGCCGGACAGGTCTATGGCTACACCTTC
TRBJ1-1 | . | TRBV2 | . | CASSVGTEAFF | TGTGCCAGCAGTGTAGGCACTGAAGCTTTCTTT
TRBJ2-7 | . | TRBV5-1 | . | CASSLGNYEQYF | TGCGCCAGCAGCTTGGGGAACTACGAGCAGTACTTC
TRBJ2-1 | few | TRBV5-6 | TRBD2 | CASSLAQTSGRRSEQFF | TGTGCCAGCAGCTTAGCTCAGACTAGCGGGAGGAGGAGTGAGCAGTTCTTC
TRBJ2-1 | . | TRBV19 | . | CASSPYSTPYNEQFF | TGTGCCAGTAGTCCATACAGCACACCCTACAATGAGCAGTTCTTC
TRBJ2-1 | few | TRBV7-3 | . | CASSRSTSNEQFF | TGTGCCAGCAGCCGCTCTACTTCTAATGAGCAGTTCTTC
TRBJ2-5 | . | TRBV7-7 | . | CASSEQEAVGTQYF | TGTGCTAGCAGCGAACAGGAGGCCGTGGGGACCCAGTACTTC
TRBJ2-3 | . | TRBV20-1 | . | CSPDTDTQYF | TGCAGTCCTGACACAGATACGCAGTATTTT
TRBJ2-4 | few | TRBV7-2 | . | CASSLVAGGCCPNF | TGTGCCAGCAGCTTAGTGGCGGGCGGGTGCTGTCCCAACTTC
TRBJ1-5 | . | TRBV29-1 | TRBD1 | CSVAEGQFNQPQHF | TGCAGCGTTGCAGAGGGACAGTTCAATCAGCCCCAGCATTTT
TRBJ1-6 | few | TRBV19 | . | CASSIGGRVNSPLHF | TGTGCCAGTAGTATAGGAGGCAGGGTTAATTCACCCCTCCACTTT
TRBJ2-1 | . | TRBV7-2 | . | CASSLGPSANNEQFF | TGTGCCAGCAGCTTAGGCCCCAGCGCAAACAATGAGCAGTTCTTC
TRBJ2-1 | . | TRBV7-2 | . | CASSFRGLNEQFF | TGTGCCAGCAGCTTTCGGGGCTTGAATGAGCAGTTCTTC
TRBJ2-1 | few | TRBV7-2 | . | CASRDFQSASYNEQFF | TGTGCCAGCAGGGATTTCCAATCGGCTTCCTACAATGAGCAGTTCTTC
TRBJ2-1 | . | TRBV19 | TRBD2 | CASSPRRGLAGSNEQFF | TGTGCCAGTAGTCCCAGACGAGGACTAGCGGGGAGCAATGAGCAGTTCTTC
TRBJ1-4 | few | TRBV7-2 | . | CASSLGANEKLFF | TGTGCCAGCAGCTTAGGAGCAAATGAAAAACTGTTTTTT
TRBJ2-1 | few | TRBV18 | . | CASSLTPQGYNEQFF | TGTGCCAGCTCCCTGACACCCCAGGGCTACAATGAGCAGTTCTTC
TRBJ2-3 | few | TRBV29-1 | TRBD2 | CSVTGTSGDTQYF | TGCAGCGTTACCGGGACTAGCGGGGATACGCAGTATTTT
TRBJ2-3 | . | TRBV4-2 | . | CASSQAPGPGTDTQYF | TGTGCCAGCAGCCAAGCCCCGGGACCCGGCACAGATACGCAGTATTTT
TRBJ1-1 | few | TRBV29-1 | . | CSVTAGRRDTEAFF | TGCAGCGTGACCGCGGGGCGCCGAGACACTGAAGCTTTCTTT
TRBJ2-2 | few | TRBV2 | . | CASSFQGIYAGELFF | TGTGCCAGCAGTTTCCAGGGGATTTACGCCGGGGAGCTGTTTTTT
TRBJ1-3 | few | TRBV29-1 | . | CSVEPGFSGNTIYF | TGCAGCGTTGAACCAGGGTTCTCTGGAAACACCATATATTTT
TRBJ1-1 | few | TRBV15 | . | CATSRDRGLGNTEAFF | TGTGCCACCAGCAGAGATCGGGGTCTGGGGAACACTGAAGCTTTCTTT
TRBJ2-5 | few | TRBV19 | TRBD1 | CASRATTGGQTQYF | TGTGCCAGTAGGGCCACGACAGGGGGCCAGACCCAGTACTTC
TRBJ2-7 | . | TRBV18 | . | CASSPSGVGTASSYEQYF | TGTGCCAGCTCACCATCGGGGGTCGGGACAGCCAGCTCCTACGAGCAGTACTTC
TRBJ2-3 | many | TRBV7-2 | . | CASSLVDTQYF | TGTGCCAGCAGCTTAGTTGATACGCAGTATTTT
TRBJ2-4 | many | TRBV29-1 | . | CSAPVGVNIQYF | TGCAGCGCTCCCGTCGGGGTGAACATTCAGTACTTC
TRBJ2-7 | . | TRBV6-6 | . | CASSPSIVSSYEQYF | TGTGCCAGCAGCCCAAGCATAGTCAGCTCCTACGAGCAGTACTTC
TRBJ2-4 | few | TRBV5-4 | . | CASSLSRAKNIQYF | TGTGCCAGCAGCTTGTCCAGAGCCAAAAACATTCAGTACTTC
TRBJ2-5 | few | TRBV11-2 | . | CASSSREAGLQETQYF | TGTGCCAGCAGCTCCCGTGAGGCAGGGCTACAAGAGACCCAGTACTTC
TRBJ2-1 | few | TRBV7-7 | TRBD2 | CASSSGTSEYNEQFF | TGTGCTAGCAGCTCCGGGACTAGCGAGTACAATGAGCAGTTCTTC
TRBJ1-1 | few | TRBV21-1 | . | CASSLTGGEKAFF | TGTGCCAGCAGCCTAACAGGGGGCGAGAAAGCTTTCTTT
TRBJ2-5 | few | TRBV11-3 | . | CASSLRGAETQYF | TGTGCCAGCAGCTTAAGGGGGGCGGAGACCCAGTACTTC
TRBJ2-5 | . | TRBV19 | . | CASSPRRYQETQYF | TGTGCCAGTAGTCCCCGTCGGTACCAAGAGACCCAGTACTTC
TRBJ2-4 | . | TRBV23-1 | TRBD1 | CASSHPPAGGRPLAKNIQYF | TGCGCCAGCAGTCATCCCCCAGCAGGGGGCCGTCCTCTAGCCAAAAACATTCAGTACTTC
TRBJ1-2 | . | TRBV29-1 | TRBD1 | CSVVTGALGYTF | TGCAGCGTCGTAACAGGGGCCTTAGGCTACACCTTC
TRBJ2-3 | few | TRBV12-5 | TRBD1 | CASQGGTDTQYF | TGTGCTAGTCAGGGGGGCACAGATACGCAGTATTTT